A single sample gave rise to the 6 T cell receptor beta chains below, sequenced in a study of T cells in Graves' hyperthyroidism and ophthalmopathy. TCR beta CDR3 regions were amplified from RNA transcripts. The study used the HTBI primer set for a first-round RT-PCR of the TCR CDR3. MiXCR, applied by TCRdb to the multiplex PCR reads, yields one record per CDR3 protein. Here the sample spans approximately 570,000 distinct CDR3 sequences, 20% being singletons. Sequencing was carried out using blood. The receptors shown here come from a middle-aged man with Graves' ophthalmopathy.

CDR3 amino acids: CASSLAPAGREEKLFF. The DNA of the CDR3 is TGCGCCAGCAGCTTGGCCCCAGCAGGGAGGGAAGAAAAACTGTTTTTT. The chain uses TRBV5-1 and TRBJ1-4; D is possibly TRBD1 (5 bases). Germline-derived CDR1 and CDR2 are SGHRS and YFSETQ. CDR3 length equals 16 residues. V was pared by 0 bases and J by 8 bases, with 17 bases between. Based on the CDR3 plus reference TRBV5-1 and TRBJ1-4, the full variable domain is KAGVTQTPRYLIKTRGQQVTLSCSPISGHRSVSWYQQTPGQGLQFLFEYFSETQRNKGNFPGRFSGRQFSNSRSEMNVSTLELGDSALYLCASSLAPAGREEKLFFGSGTQLSVL.

A remark on this clonotype: One base away lies a much larger clone, so this may be a sequencing read error. This chain connects TRBV7-2 to TRBJ2-1, with 12 nucleotides matching TRBD2. The V gene end was trimmed by 6 bases and the J gene end by 8 bases; junction bases not matched to a gene: 8. This CDR3 contains 15 residues. Germline V lookup: CDR1 SGHTA, CDR2 FQGNSA. The CDR3 nucleotides are TGTGCCAGCAGGTTGACTAGCGGGAGAGGGCATGAGCAGTTCTTC. It is translated as CASRLTSGRGHEQFF.

The genes are TRBV5-1 and TRBJ1-1; D unclear. The CDR3 has 14 amino acids. The V end was cut by 0 bases, the J end by 3 bases, with 9 bases between. Germline assignment: CDR1 SGHRS and CDR2 YFSETQ. CDR3 sequence reads: CASSLDGRDTEAFF. CDR3 DNA sequence: TGCGCCAGCAGCTTGGACGGGAGGGACACTGAAGCTTTCTTT.

This chain uses TRBV6-2 or TRBV6-3 with TRBJ1-1, with D unclear. The CDR3 is made up of 15 amino acids. CDR1 MNHEY and CDR2 SVGEGT come from the germline V gene. V shed 0 bases and J shed 5 bases, with 13 bases lying between them. The CDR3 spells CASSYSKLRDTEAFF. The CDR3 DNA reads as TGTGCCAGCAGTTACTCGAAGTTGCGGGATACTGAAGCTTTCTTT.

This chain connects TRBV5-1 to TRBJ2-1; D tentatively fits TRBD1 or TRBD2 (6 bases each). This CDR3 region has 15 residues. The germline V gene has CDR1 SGHRS and CDR2 YFSETQ. Trimming removed 1 base at V and 4 bases at J, with 12 bases between. This CDR3 is CASSLSGEVYNEQFF. The CDR3, as DNA: TGCGCCAGCAGCTTGTCAGGGGAGGTTTACAATGAGCAGTTCTTC.

This clonotype was seen more than once but under ten times. The V and J genes are TRBV20-1 and TRBJ2-3, with 8 bases fitting TRBD2. The junction had 11 bases not matched to a gene; V was cut back by 5 bases and J by 4 bases. The CDR3 loop spans 15 amino acids. Germline CDR1 and CDR2: DFQATT and SNEGSKA (reference sequence). The CDR3 loop reads CSAGLRGGASDTQYF. CDR3 bases: TGCAGTGCTGGCCTCCGGGGGGGGGCCTCAGATACGCAGTATTTT.